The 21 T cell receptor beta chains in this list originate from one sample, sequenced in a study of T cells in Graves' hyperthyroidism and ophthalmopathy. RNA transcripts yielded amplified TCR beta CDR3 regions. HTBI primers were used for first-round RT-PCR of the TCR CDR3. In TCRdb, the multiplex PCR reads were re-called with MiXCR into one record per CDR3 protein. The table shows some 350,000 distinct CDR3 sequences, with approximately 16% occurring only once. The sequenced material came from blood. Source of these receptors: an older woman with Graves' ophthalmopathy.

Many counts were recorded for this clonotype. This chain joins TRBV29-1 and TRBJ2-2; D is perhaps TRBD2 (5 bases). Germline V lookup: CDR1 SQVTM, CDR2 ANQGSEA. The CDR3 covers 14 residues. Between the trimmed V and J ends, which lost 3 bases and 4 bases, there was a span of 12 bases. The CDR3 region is CSVERAPGTGELFF. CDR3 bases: TGCAGCGTTGAGCGGGCCCCGGGCACCGGGGAGCTGTTTTTT.

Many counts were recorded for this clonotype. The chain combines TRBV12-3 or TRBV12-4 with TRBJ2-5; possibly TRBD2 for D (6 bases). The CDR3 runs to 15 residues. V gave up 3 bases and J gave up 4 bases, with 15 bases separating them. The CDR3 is CASSFSGTGGETQYF. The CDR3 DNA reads TGTGCCAGCAGTTTCTCGGGGACTGGGGGAGAGACCCAGTACTTC.

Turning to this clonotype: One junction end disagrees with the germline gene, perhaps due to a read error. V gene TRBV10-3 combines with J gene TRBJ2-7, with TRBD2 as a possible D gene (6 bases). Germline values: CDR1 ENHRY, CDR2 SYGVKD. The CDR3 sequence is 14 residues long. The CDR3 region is CATSESNPSAGPYF. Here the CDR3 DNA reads TGTGCCACCAGTGAGTCGAACCCCAGCGCGGGGCCGTACTTC.

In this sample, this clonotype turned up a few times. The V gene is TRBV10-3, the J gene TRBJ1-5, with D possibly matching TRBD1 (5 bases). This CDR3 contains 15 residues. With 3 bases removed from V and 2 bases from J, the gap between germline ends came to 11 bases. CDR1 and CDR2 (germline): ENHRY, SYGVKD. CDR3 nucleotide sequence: TGTGCCATCAGTGATGGGGGAAGTGGCAATCAGCCCCAGCATTTT. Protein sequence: CAISDGGSGNQPQHF.

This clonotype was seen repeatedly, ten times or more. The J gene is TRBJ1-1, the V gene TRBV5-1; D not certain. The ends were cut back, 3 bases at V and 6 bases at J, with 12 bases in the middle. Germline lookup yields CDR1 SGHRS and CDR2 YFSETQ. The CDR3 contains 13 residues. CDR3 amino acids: CASSSIGRAEAFF. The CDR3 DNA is TGCGCCAGCAGCTCCATCGGGCGAGCTGAAGCTTTCTTT.

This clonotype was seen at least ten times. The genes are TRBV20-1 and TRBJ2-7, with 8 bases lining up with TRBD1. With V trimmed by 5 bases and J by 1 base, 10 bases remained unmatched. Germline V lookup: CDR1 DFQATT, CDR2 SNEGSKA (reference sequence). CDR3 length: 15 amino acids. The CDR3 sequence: CSAYLDRGASYEQYF. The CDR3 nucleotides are TGCAGTGCTTACCTTGACAGGGGAGCTTCCTACGAGCAGTACTTC.

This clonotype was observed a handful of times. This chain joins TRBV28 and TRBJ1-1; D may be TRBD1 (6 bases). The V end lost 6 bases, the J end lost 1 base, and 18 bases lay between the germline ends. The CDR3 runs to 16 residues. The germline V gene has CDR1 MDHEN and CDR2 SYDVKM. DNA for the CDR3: TGTGCCAGCAGGACTGCAACAGGGTCTAGGAACACTGAAGCTTTCTTT. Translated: CASRTATGSRNTEAFF. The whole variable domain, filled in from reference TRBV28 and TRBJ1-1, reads DVKVTQSSRYLVKRTGEKVFLECVQDMDHENMFWYRQDPGLGLRLIYFSYDVKMKEKGDIPEGYSVSREKKERFSLILESASTNQTSMYLCASRTATGSRNTEAFFGQGTRLTVV.

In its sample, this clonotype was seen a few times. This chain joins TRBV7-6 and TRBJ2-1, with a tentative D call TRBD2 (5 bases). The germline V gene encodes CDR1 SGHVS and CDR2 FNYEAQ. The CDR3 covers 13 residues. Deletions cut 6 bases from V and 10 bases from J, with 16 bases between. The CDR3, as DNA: TGTGCCAGCAGGCCGCCTCGCCCGGGGGAGCAGTTCTTC. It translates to CASRPPRPGEQFF.

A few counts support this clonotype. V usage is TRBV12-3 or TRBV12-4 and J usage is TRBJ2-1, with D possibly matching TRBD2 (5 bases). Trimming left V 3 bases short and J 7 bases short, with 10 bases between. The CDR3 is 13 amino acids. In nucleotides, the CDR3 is TGTGCCAGCAGTTTGAGGGAAGCAAATGAGCAGTTCTTC. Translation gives CASSLREANEQFF.

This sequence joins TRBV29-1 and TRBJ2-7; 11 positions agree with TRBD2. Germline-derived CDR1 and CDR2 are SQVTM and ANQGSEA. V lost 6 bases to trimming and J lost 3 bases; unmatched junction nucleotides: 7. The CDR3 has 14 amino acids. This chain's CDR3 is CSVRLAGGYYEQYF. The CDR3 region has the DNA TGCAGCGTAAGGTTAGCGGGAGGGTACTACGAGCAGTACTTC.

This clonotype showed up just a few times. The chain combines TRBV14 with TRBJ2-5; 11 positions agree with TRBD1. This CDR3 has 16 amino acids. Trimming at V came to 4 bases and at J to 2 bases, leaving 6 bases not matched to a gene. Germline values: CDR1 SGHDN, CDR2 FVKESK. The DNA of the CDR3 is TGTGCCAGCAGCCTCTTCGGGACAGGGGGTCAAGAGACCCAGTACTTC. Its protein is CASSLFGTGGQETQYF.

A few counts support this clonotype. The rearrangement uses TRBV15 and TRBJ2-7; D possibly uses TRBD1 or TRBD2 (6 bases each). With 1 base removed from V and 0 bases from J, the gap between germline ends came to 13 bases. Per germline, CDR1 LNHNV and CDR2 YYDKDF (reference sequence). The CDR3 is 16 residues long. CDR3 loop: CATSRVGGQSSYEQYF. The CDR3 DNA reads TGTGCCACCAGCAGAGTAGGGGGGCAAAGCTCCTACGAGCAGTACTTC.

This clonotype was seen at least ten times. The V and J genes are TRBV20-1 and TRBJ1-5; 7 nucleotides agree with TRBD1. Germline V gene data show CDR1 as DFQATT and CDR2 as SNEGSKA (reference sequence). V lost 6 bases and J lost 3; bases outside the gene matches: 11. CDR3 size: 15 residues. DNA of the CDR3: TGCAGTGCCGAGAAGCGGACAGGCCTCAATCAGCCCCAGCATTTT. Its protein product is CSAEKRTGLNQPQHF.

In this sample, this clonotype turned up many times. CDR3 sequence: CASSPRTSGRANEQFF. The CDR3 region has the DNA TGTGCCAGCAGCCCGAGGACTAGCGGGAGGGCTAATGAGCAGTTCTTC. V gene TRBV7-2 combines with J gene TRBJ2-1; TRBD2 matches 15 bases. There are 16 residues in the CDR3. CDR1 and CDR2 from the germline V gene are SGHTA and FQGNSA. V lost 5 bases and J lost 7; bases outside the gene matches: 6.

The CDR3 is CASSAPGLAGHEQYF. The CDR3 DNA sequence: TGTGCCAGCAGCGCTCCGGGACTAGCAGGCCACGAGCAGTACTTC. The chain couples TRBV2 to TRBJ2-7; the match to TRBD2 covers 9 bases. The germline gives CDR1 SNHLY, CDR2 FYNNEI. Unmatched junction bases numbered 11, after V lost 6 bases and J lost 5 bases. The CDR3 contains 15 residues.

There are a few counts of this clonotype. The CDR3 here is CSARVRGVGDNEQFF. The DNA of the CDR3 is TGCAGTGCTAGAGTTAGGGGGGTGGGAGACAATGAGCAGTTCTTC. The chain combines TRBV20-1 with TRBJ2-1; D may correspond to TRBD1 or TRBD2 (6 bases each). This CDR3 region has 15 residues. Germline-derived CDR1 and CDR2 are DFQATT and SNEGSKA (reference sequence). V was pared by 1 base and J by 5 bases, with 15 bases between.

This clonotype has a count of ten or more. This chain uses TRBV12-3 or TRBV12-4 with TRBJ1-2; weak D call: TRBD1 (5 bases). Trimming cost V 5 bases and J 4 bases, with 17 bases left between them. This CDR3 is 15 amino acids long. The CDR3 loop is CASSPPSGDFYGYTF. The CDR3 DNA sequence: TGTGCCAGCAGTCCCCCGTCTGGGGACTTCTATGGCTACACCTTC.

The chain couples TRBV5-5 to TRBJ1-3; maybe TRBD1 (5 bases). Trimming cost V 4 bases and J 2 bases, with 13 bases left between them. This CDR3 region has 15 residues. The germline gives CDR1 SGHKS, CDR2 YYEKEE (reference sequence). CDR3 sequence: CASSRREWAGNTIYF. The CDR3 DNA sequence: TGTGCCAGCAGCCGCAGGGAATGGGCTGGAAACACCATATATTTT. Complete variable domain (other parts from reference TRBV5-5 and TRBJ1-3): DAGVTQSPTHLIKTRGQQVTLRCSPISGHKSVSWYQQVLGQGPQFIFQYYEKEERGRGNFPDRFSARQFPNYSSELNVNALLLGDSALYLCASSRREWAGNTIYFGEGSWLTVV.

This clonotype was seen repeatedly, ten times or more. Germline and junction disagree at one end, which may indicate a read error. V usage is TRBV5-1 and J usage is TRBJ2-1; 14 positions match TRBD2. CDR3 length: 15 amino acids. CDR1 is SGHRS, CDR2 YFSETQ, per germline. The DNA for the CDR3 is TGTGCCAGCAGCGCGGGACTAGCGGGAGTCAATGAGCAGTTCTTC. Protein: CASSAGLAGVNEQFF.

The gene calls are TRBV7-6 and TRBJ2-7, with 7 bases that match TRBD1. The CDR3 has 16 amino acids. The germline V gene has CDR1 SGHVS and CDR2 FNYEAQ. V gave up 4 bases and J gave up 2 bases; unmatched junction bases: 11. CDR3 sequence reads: CASSSYTRDRAYEQYF. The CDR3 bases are TGTGCCAGCAGCTCATATACTCGGGACAGAGCCTACGAGCAGTACTTC.

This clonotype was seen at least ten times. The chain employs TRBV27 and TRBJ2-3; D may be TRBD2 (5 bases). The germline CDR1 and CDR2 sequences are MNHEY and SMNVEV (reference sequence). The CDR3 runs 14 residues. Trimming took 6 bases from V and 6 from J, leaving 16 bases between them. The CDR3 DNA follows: TGTGCCAGCAGGCCTTCTGGAGGTAGGGATACGCAGTATTTT. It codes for CASRPSGGRDTQYF.